One T cell receptor (beta chain) is described in this entry. The antigen is not known. Trimming left V 1 base short and J 4 bases short, with 17 bases between. Germline V gives CDR1 SGHVS, CDR2 FNYEAQ. This CDR3 is built from 17 residues. The data stem from a study of early T cells in non-severe SARS-CoV-2 infection. For the study at large: Chains were not paired, and sequencing was done on bulk RNA from unsorted whole blood.

Study-wide results and caveats: Private and CD4 specificities were missed by VDJdb matching, which favored anti-spike CD8 responses.

Unique molecular identifiers were added to individual cDNA molecules. TCRdb re-called the 5' RACE reads through MiXCR, storing one row per CDR3 protein. The table has about 77,000 distinct CDR3 sequences, about a sixth seen once. This TCR derives from an adult who was a healthcare worker with PCR-confirmed SARS-CoV-2 infection or an uninfected control (not recorded which). Sequenced sample: whole blood. This chain uses TRBV7-6 with TRBJ2-1, with D perhaps matching TRBD1 or TRBD2 (6 bases each). CDR3 DNA sequence: TGTGCCAGCAGCTTAGGGAGGGCAGGGGCGAGTTACAATGAGCAGTTCTTC. As protein: CASSLGRAGASYNEQFF.